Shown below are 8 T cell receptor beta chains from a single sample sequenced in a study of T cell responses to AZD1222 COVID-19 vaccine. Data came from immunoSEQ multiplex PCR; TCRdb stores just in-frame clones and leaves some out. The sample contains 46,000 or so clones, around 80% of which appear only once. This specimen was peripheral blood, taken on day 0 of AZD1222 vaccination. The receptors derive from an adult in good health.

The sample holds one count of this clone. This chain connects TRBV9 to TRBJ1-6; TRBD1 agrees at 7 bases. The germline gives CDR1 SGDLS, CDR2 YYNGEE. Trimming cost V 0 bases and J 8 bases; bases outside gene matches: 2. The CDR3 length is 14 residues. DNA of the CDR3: TGTGCCAGCAGCGTAGCTGGGACAGATTCACCCCTCCACTTT. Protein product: CASSVAGTDSPLHF.

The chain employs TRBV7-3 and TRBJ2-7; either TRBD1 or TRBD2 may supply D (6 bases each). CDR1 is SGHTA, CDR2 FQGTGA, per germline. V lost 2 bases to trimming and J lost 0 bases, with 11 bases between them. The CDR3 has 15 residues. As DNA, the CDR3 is TGTGCCAGCAGCTTAGGAGGGGGAAGCTCCTACGAGCAGTACTTC. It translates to CASSLGGGSSYEQYF.

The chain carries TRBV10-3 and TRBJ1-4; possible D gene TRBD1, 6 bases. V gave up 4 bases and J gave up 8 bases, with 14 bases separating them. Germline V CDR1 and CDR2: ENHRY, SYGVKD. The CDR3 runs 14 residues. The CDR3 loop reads CAISGGQGSEKLFF. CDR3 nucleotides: TGTGCCATCAGTGGGGGGCAGGGTAGCGAAAAACTGTTTTTT.

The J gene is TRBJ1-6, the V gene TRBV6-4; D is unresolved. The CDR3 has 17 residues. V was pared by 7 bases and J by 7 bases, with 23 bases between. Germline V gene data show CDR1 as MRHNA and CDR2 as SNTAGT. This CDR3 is CASNELYIQVENSPLHF. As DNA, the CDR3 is TGTGCCAGCAACGAACTCTACATCCAGGTAGAGAATTCACCCCTCCACTTT.

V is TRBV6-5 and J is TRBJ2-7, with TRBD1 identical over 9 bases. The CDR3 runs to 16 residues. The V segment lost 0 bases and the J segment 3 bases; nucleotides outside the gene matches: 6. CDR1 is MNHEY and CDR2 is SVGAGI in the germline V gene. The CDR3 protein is CASSYSTGQGFYEQYF. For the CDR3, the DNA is TGTGCCAGCAGTTACTCAACAGGACAGGGGTTCTACGAGCAGTACTTC.

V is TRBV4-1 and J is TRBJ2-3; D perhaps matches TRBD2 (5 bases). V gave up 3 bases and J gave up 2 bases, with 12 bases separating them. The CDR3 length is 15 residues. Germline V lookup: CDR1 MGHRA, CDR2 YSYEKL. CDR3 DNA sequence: TGCGCCAGCAGCCATACGGGCCGGGACACAGATACGCAGTATTTT. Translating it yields CASSHTGRDTDTQYF.

CDR3 sequence reads: CASSSGQVSYNEQFF. CDR3 nucleotides: TGTGCCAGCAGCTCCGGACAGGTATCCTACAATGAGCAGTTCTTC. V and J are TRBV5-4 and TRBJ2-1, with 7 nucleotides matching TRBD1. Germline-derived CDR1 and CDR2 are SGHNT and YYREEE (reference sequence). The CDR3 contains 15 residues. The J segment lost 1 base and the V segment lost 3 bases, leaving 4 bases of the junction unmatched.

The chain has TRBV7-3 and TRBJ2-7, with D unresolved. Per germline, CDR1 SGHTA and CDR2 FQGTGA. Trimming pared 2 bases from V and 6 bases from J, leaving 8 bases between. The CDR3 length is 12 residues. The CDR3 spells CASSLDGREQYF. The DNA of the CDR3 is TGTGCCAGCAGCTTAGATGGTCGCGAGCAGTACTTC.